This T cell receptor beta chain was identified in a study of radiotherapy plus CTLA-4 blockade in lung cancer. Study results and limitations: In blood, tumor-derived TCR clones expanded after radiotherapy plus ipilimumab.

A word on this clone: The antigen is not known.

Trimming took off 5 bases at V and 11 bases at J, with 25 bases between the two ends. The CDR3 has 15 amino acids. CDR1 SGHDT and CDR2 YYEEEE come from the germline V gene. Profiled with immunoSEQ multiplex PCR; TCRdb holds only in-frame clones, not every one. The table lists 35,000 to 45,000 clones, over 60% of them singletons. The sequencing used peripheral blood, collected from a patient treated with radiotherapy plus ipilimumab. The receptor was derived from a human donor with non-small cell lung cancer whose response to radiotherapy plus ipilimumab could not be evaluated. The chain uses TRBV5-6 and TRBJ1-2, with a possible D match to TRBD1 (5 bases). CDR3 sequence reads: CASRRLRPRQPRYTF. In DNA, the CDR3 is TGTGCCAGCAGACGTTTGAGACCCCGACAGCCCCGATACACCTTC.